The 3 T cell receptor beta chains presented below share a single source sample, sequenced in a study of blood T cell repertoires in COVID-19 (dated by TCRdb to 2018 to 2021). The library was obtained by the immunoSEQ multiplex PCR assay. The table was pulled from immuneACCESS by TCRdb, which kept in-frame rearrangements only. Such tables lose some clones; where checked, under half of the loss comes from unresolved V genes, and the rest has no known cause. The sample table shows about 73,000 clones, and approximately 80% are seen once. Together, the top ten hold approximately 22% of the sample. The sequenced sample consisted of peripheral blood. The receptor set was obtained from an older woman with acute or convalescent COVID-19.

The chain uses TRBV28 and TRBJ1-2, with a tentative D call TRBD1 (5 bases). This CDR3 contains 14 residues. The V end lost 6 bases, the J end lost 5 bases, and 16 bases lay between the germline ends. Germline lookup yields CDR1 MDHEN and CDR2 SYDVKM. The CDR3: CASRTGGGSYGYTF. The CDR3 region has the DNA TGTGCCAGCAGGACCGGGGGAGGTAGTTATGGCTACACCTTC.

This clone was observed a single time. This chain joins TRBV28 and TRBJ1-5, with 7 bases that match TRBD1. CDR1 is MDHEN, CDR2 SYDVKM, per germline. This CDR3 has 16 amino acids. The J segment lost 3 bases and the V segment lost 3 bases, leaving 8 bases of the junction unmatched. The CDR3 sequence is CASSLRRRGNNQPQHF. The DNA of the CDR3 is TGTGCCAGCAGTTTGCGGCGCAGGGGGAACAATCAGCCCCAGCATTTT.

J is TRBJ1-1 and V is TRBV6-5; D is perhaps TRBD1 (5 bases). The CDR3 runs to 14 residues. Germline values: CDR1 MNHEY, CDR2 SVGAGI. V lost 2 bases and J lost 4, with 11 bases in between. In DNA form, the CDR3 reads TGTGCCAGCAGTTACCTCGCAGGGTCCACTGAAGCTTTCTTT. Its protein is CASSYLAGSTEAFF.